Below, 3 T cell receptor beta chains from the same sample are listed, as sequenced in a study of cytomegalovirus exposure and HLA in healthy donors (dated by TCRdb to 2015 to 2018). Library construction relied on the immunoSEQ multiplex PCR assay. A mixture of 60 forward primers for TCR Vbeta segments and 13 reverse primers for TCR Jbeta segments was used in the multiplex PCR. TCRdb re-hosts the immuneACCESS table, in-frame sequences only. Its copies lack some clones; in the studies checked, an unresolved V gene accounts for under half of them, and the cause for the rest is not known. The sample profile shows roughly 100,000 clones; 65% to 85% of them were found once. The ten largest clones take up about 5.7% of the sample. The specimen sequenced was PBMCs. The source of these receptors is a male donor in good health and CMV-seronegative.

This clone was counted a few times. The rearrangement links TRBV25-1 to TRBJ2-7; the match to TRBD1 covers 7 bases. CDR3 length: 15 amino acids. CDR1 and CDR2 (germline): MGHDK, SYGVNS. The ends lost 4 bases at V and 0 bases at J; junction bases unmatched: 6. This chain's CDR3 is CASSVRGTVSYEQYF. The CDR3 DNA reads TGTGCCAGCAGTGTGAGAGGGACAGTCTCCTACGAGCAGTACTTC.

This CDR3 is CASNLGQLTYEQYF. The CDR3 region has the DNA TGTGCCAGCAATTTGGGACAACTCACCTACGAGCAGTACTTC. The genes are TRBV2 and TRBJ2-7; TRBD1 is a possible D gene (6 bases). In germline, CDR1 is SNHLY, CDR2 FYNNEI. V was shortened by 7 bases and J by 2 bases, with 15 bases between the two germline ends. CDR3 length equals 14 residues.

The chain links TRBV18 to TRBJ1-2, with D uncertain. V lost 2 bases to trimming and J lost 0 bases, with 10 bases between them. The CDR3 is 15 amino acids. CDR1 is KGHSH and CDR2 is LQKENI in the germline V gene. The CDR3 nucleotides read TGTGCCAGCTCACCATTGCAGGCGACTAACTATGGCTACACCTTC. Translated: CASSPLQATNYGYTF.